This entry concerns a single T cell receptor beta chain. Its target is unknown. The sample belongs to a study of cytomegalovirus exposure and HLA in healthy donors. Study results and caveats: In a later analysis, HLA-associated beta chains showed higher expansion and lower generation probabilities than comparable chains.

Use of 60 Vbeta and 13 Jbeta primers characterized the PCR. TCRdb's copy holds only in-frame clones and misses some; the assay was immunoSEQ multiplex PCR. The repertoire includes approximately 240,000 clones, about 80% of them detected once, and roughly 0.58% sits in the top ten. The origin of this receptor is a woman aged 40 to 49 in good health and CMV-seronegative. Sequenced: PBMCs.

The CDR3 spells CASSQGLRGTNEKLFF. The CDR3 DNA sequence: TGCGCCAGCAGCCAAGGTCTCAGGGGGACTAATGAAAAACTGTTTTTT. J is TRBJ1-4 and V is TRBV5-1; 7 bases align to TRBD1. Germline CDR1 SGHRS, CDR2 YFSETQ. After removal of 4 bases from V and 2 bases from J, the junction contained 8 bases not matched to a gene. The CDR3 loop spans 16 amino acids.